Listed below are T cell receptor beta chains from one sample, sequenced in a study of TIL therapy for anti-PD-1-resistant metastatic lung cancer. Clones were sequenced by immunoSEQ multiplex PCR, and TCRdb holds only the in-frame ones, with some missing. The sample includes about 53,000 clones, about 73% of them seen just once. The source material was blood, sampled at baseline. The receptors here all came from a person between 25 and 80 years old with non-small cell lung cancer. Each CDR3 is given with its conserved first and last residue. Each record gives: J gene, V gene, D gene, clone size, CDR3 DNA, CDR3 protein. D genes are given only for firm matches. Rows may omit the clone size; those that give it use once, few, many or a size class.

j_gene: TRBJ2-2
v_gene: TRBV27
d_gene: NA
abundance: NA
CDR3nt: TGTGCCAGCAGTTTATGGCACAACTCGGGCACCGGGGAGCTGTTTTTT
CDR3aa: CASSLWHNSGTGELFF

j_gene: TRBJ2-6
v_gene: TRBV6-5
d_gene: NA
abundance: once
CDR3nt: TGTGCCAGCAGTTACACCTGGGGCACTGGGGCCAACGTCCTGACTTTC
CDR3aa: CASSYTWGTGANVLTF

j_gene: TRBJ2-7
v_gene: TRBV6-6
d_gene: NA
abundance: NA
CDR3nt: TGTGCCAGCAACCTAGGACCGGCCTACGAGCAGTACTTC
CDR3aa: CASNLGPAYEQYF

j_gene: TRBJ1-4
v_gene: TRBV28
d_gene: NA
abundance: NA
CDR3nt: TGTGCCAGCAGGTCAGGCGCCGCTTATGAAAAACTGTTTTTT
CDR3aa: CASRSGAAYEKLFF

j_gene: TRBJ1-2
v_gene: TRBV21-1
d_gene: NA
abundance: NA
CDR3nt: TGTGCCAGCAGAAGCCCGGGACGATCCCCGCTAGTCTATGGCTACACCTTC
CDR3aa: CASRSPGRSPLVYGYTF

j_gene: TRBJ1-4
v_gene: TRBV19
d_gene: NA
abundance: NA
CDR3nt: TGTGCCAGTAGTAGGGTGTGGACTTCCGAAAAACTGTTTTTT
CDR3aa: CASSRVWTSEKLFF

j_gene: TRBJ1-5
v_gene: TRBV30
d_gene: TRBD1
abundance: few
CDR3nt: TGTGCCTGGGACAGGGGGGACGGCCAGCCCCAGCATTTT
CDR3aa: CAWDRGDGQPQHF

j_gene: TRBJ2-5
v_gene: TRBV11-3
d_gene: NA
abundance: NA
CDR3nt: TGTGCCAGCAGCCCCTCGCAGGCAGGTCAAGAGACCCAGTACTTC
CDR3aa: CASSPSQAGQETQYF

j_gene: TRBJ1-2
v_gene: TRBV7-2
d_gene: TRBD1
abundance: NA
CDR3nt: TGTGCCAGCAGTACCCGACAGGGGGGCCACTATGGCTACACCTTC
CDR3aa: CASSTRQGGHYGYTF

j_gene: TRBJ1-6
v_gene: TRBV5-8
d_gene: NA
abundance: NA
CDR3nt: TGTGCCAGCAGCTTACGGTATTCACCCCTCCACTTT
CDR3aa: CASSLRYSPLHF

j_gene: TRBJ2-1
v_gene: TRBV28
d_gene: NA
abundance: NA
CDR3nt: TGTGCCAGCGCGTCACAGGGGCCGTCTAGCGGAACAGACAATGAGCAGTTCTTC
CDR3aa: CASASQGPSSGTDNEQFF

j_gene: TRBJ2-2
v_gene: TRBV28
d_gene: TRBD2
abundance: medium-sized
CDR3nt: TGTGCCAGCAGTTTGGGAGGGATAACGAACACCGGGGAGCTGTTTTTT
CDR3aa: CASSLGGITNTGELFF

j_gene: TRBJ2-7
v_gene: TRBV29-1
d_gene: TRBD2
abundance: NA
CDR3nt: TGCAGCGGTTTAGCCCCTAGCGGGAGCGGTCACGAGCAGTACTTC
CDR3aa: CSGLAPSGSGHEQYF

j_gene: TRBJ1-1
v_gene: TRBV6-5
d_gene: TRBD1
abundance: NA
CDR3nt: TGTGCCAGCAGTAGCCGCGGACAGGGGGACACTGAAGCTTTCTTT
CDR3aa: CASSSRGQGDTEAFF

j_gene: TRBJ2-7
v_gene: TRBV21-1
d_gene: NA
abundance: NA
CDR3nt: TGTGCCAGCAGCATTTGGTGGCTCTACGAGCAGTACTTC
CDR3aa: CASSIWWLYEQYF

j_gene: TRBJ2-5
v_gene: TRBV7-6
d_gene: TRBD1
abundance: NA
CDR3nt: TGTGCCAGCAGCTCAAGACAGGGGAGGGAGACCCAGTACTTC
CDR3aa: CASSSRQGRETQYF

j_gene: TRBJ1-1
v_gene: TRBV5-1
d_gene: NA
abundance: NA
CDR3nt: TGCGCCAGCACCCTGGGGTCAACGGCAAGGGGGACTGAAGCTTTCTTT
CDR3aa: CASTLGSTARGTEAFF

j_gene: TRBJ1-6
v_gene: TRBV11-2
d_gene: NA
abundance: once
CDR3nt: TGTGCCAGCAGCCTAGAGACCGGGGAATCACCCCTCCACTTT
CDR3aa: CASSLETGESPLHF

j_gene: TRBJ2-7
v_gene: TRBV19
d_gene: NA
abundance: NA
CDR3nt: TGTGCCAGTAGTATTGATGGTAAGAGCTCCTACGAGCAGTACTTC
CDR3aa: CASSIDGKSSYEQYF

j_gene: TRBJ2-3
v_gene: TRBV5-8
d_gene: TRBD2
abundance: NA
CDR3nt: TGTGCCAGCAGCCAAGGAGGGACTAGCGGGATAGATACGCAGTATTTT
CDR3aa: CASSQGGTSGIDTQYF

j_gene: TRBJ2-7
v_gene: TRBV11-3
d_gene: TRBD1
abundance: NA
CDR3nt: TGTGCCAGCAGCTTATTGACAGGGGGTGAGCAGTACTTC
CDR3aa: CASSLLTGGEQYF

j_gene: TRBJ2-5
v_gene: TRBV15
d_gene: TRBD1
abundance: NA
CDR3nt: TGTGCCACCAGCAGAGACGGACCGGGACAGCAATGGGGAGAGACCCAGTACTTC
CDR3aa: CATSRDGPGQQWGETQYF